Following are 8 T cell receptor beta chains from one sample sequenced in a study of cytomegalovirus exposure and HLA in healthy donors. The PCR was carried out with 60 Vbeta primers and 13 Jbeta primers. Assay: immunoSEQ multiplex PCR; the TCRdb copy retains only in-frame clones and omits some. The table lists roughly 150,000 clones, approximately 78% of them singletons. Sequencing input: PBMCs. All receptors come from a male donor in good health and CMV-seropositive.

The chain employs TRBV18 and TRBJ2-7; D possibly corresponds to TRBD2 (6 bases). Germline CDR1 KGHSH, CDR2 LQKENI. The CDR3 contains 13 residues. Between the trimmed V and J ends, which lost 4 bases and 5 bases, there was a span of 12 bases. This chain's CDR3 is CASSLPSVDEQYF. The CDR3 DNA is TGTGCCAGCTCACTGCCTAGCGTTGACGAGCAGTACTTC. Based on the CDR3 plus reference TRBV18 and TRBJ2-7, the full variable domain is NAGVMQNPRHLVRRRGQEARLRCSPMKGHSHVYWYRQLPEEGLKFMVYLQKENIIDESGMPKERFSAEFPKEGPSILRIQQVVRGDSAAYFCASSLPSVDEQYFGPGTRLTVT.

This chain connects TRBV5-4 to TRBJ2-3; TRBD1 matches at 9 bases. Germline CDR1 is SGHNT and CDR2 is YYREEE (reference sequence). CDR3 length equals 16 residues. With 6 bases clipped from V and 2 bases from J, the junction kept 10 bases outside the gene matches. For the CDR3, the DNA is TGTGCCAGCAATACCTGGACAGGGGCATCCACAGATACGCAGTATTTT. It encodes CASNTWTGASTDTQYF. The full variable domain, completed using reference TRBV5-4 and TRBJ2-3, is ETGVTQSPTHLIKTRGQQVTLRCSSQSGHNTVSWYQQALGQGPQFIFQYYREEENGRGNFPPRFSGLQFPNYSSELNVNALELDDSALYLCASNTWTGASTDTQYFGPGTRLTVL.

This clone turned up a few times. This chain joins TRBV11-2 and TRBJ2-7; no firm D call. Trimming left V 5 bases short and J 4 bases short, with 12 bases between. The CDR3 is 13 residues long. CDR1 is SGHAT and CDR2 is FQNNGV in the germline V gene. The CDR3 spells CASSPGLLYEQYF. In nucleotides, the CDR3 is TGTGCCAGCAGCCCCGGGTTGCTGTACGAGCAGTACTTC.

V and J are TRBV6-1 and TRBJ1-2; TRBD1 is a possible D gene (6 bases). Trimming cost V 1 base and J 4 bases, with 13 bases left between them. From germline, CDR1 is MNHNS and CDR2 SASEGT. The CDR3 totals 15 residues. CDR3 loop: CASSEVVEQGYGYTF. CDR3 sequence (DNA): TGTGCCAGCAGTGAAGTCGTGGAACAGGGCTATGGCTACACCTTC.

The gene calls are TRBV10-3 and TRBJ2-7; 9 bases agree with TRBD2. V gave up 2 bases and J gave up 0 bases; unmatched junction bases: 5. The CDR3 consists of 16 residues. CDR1 is ENHRY, CDR2 SYGVKD, per germline. The CDR3 is CAISELETSGSYEQYF. The CDR3 region has the DNA TGTGCCATCAGTGAGCTGGAGACTAGCGGCTCCTACGAGCAGTACTTC.

The chain recombines TRBV9 with TRBJ1-1, with no clear D. The germline V and J ends were trimmed by 0 bases and 4 bases, with 10 bases remaining between them. The germline gives CDR1 SGDLS, CDR2 YYNGEE. This CDR3 region has 14 residues. CDR3 sequence reads: CASSVDRGGTEAFF. The CDR3 bases are TGTGCCAGCAGCGTAGATCGCGGAGGCACTGAAGCTTTCTTT.

This clone was recorded at least ten times. The rearrangement links TRBV25-1 to TRBJ2-7; 10 nucleotides agree with TRBD1. The CDR3 is made up of 16 amino acids. V was pared by 0 bases and J by 7 bases, with 9 bases of the junction left unmatched. The germline V gene encodes CDR1 MGHDK and CDR2 SYGVNS. The DNA for the CDR3 is TGTGCCAGCAGTGAATATGGGGGGACAGGGGAGAGGGAGCAGTACTTC. This codes for CASSEYGGTGEREQYF.

The V call is TRBV5-6, the J call TRBJ1-4; 10 nucleotides agree with TRBD1. The CDR3 runs to 15 residues. Germline V gives CDR1 SGHDT, CDR2 YYEEEE. After removal of 4 bases from V and 8 bases from J, the junction contained 8 bases not matched to a gene. CDR3 nucleotide sequence: TGTGCCAGCAGCAGTCAGGGGACAGGGGAAGAAAAACTGTTTTTT. Its translation: CASSSQGTGEEKLFF.